Below, 8 T cell receptor beta chains from the same sample are listed, as sequenced in a study of early T cells in non-severe SARS-CoV-2 infection. Each CDR3 protein gets one entry after TCRdb re-called the 5' RACE reads with MiXCR. The sample contains roughly 60,000 distinct CDR3 sequences, about 10% of which appear only once. The sample here was whole blood, taken at baseline. Receptor source: an adult who was a healthcare worker with PCR-confirmed SARS-CoV-2 infection or an uninfected control (not recorded which).

The sample holds a few counts of this clonotype. CDR3 residues: CSVPKGNIQYF. CDR3 nucleotides: TGCAGCGTCCCAAAGGGAAACATTCAGTACTTC. This sequence joins TRBV29-1 and TRBJ2-4; D gene uncertain. This CDR3 contains 11 residues. Germline V gives CDR1 SQVTM, CDR2 ANQGSEA. V lost 6 bases and J 6 bases, leaving 9 bases between the germline ends.

This clonotype was recorded a few times. The V and J genes are TRBV12-3 or TRBV12-4 and TRBJ2-1; D possibly corresponds to TRBD2 (5 bases). This CDR3 contains 13 residues. V was clipped by 4 bases and J by 9 bases, with 13 bases between them. CDR3 nucleotide sequence: TGTGCCAGCAGTTCGACTATGGGTTCTGAGCAGTTCTTC. Amino acids: CASSSTMGSEQFF.

This clonotype was observed a few times. This chain connects TRBV29-1 to TRBJ2-1; D possibly corresponds to TRBD1 (5 bases). Germline assignment: CDR1 SQVTM and CDR2 ANQGSEA. The V gene lost 2 bases and the J gene lost 2 bases, with 13 bases spanning the gap. The CDR3 is 15 residues long. CDR3 region: CSVERSAGTYNEQFF. CDR3 DNA: TGCAGCGTTGAACGCTCAGCAGGGACCTACAATGAGCAGTTCTTC.

In its sample, this clonotype was seen a few times. The chain uses TRBV20-1 and TRBJ2-1; D assignment may be TRBD1 or TRBD2 (5 bases each). CDR3 length equals 16 residues. V lost 4 bases to trimming and J lost 5 bases, with 21 bases between them. Germline V gene lookup returns CDR1 DFQATT and CDR2 SNEGSKA (reference sequence). The CDR3 protein is CSATPPMGVPDNEQFF. In DNA, the CDR3 is TGCAGTGCTACCCCCCCGATGGGGGTGCCCGACAATGAGCAGTTCTTC.

This clonotype was picked up a small number of times. This chain uses TRBV6-2 or TRBV6-3 with TRBJ1-5; 8 nucleotides agree with TRBD1. The CDR3 spans 15 residues. The V segment lost 6 bases and the J segment 6 bases; nucleotides outside the gene matches: 10. CDR1 is MNHEY, CDR2 SVGEGT, per germline. CDR3 sequence: CASSDVGTGVQPQHF. In nucleotides, the CDR3 is TGTGCCAGCAGCGACGTAGGGACAGGCGTTCAGCCCCAGCATTTT.

This clonotype was seen a few times. The V gene is TRBV7-9, the J gene TRBJ1-1, with D uncertain. The CDR3 length is 13 residues. Germline CDR1 is SEHNR and CDR2 is FQNEAQ (reference sequence). Trimming cost V 6 bases and J 4 bases, with 12 bases left between them. As DNA, the CDR3 is TGTGCCAGCAGACCCATAGATGGCACTGAAGCTTTCTTT. This encodes CASRPIDGTEAFF. Drawing the rest from reference TRBV7-9 and TRBJ1-1, the complete variable domain is DTGVSQNPRHKITKRGQNVTFRCDPISEHNRLYWYRQTLGQGPEFLTYFQNEAQLEKSRLLSDRFSAERPKGSFSTLEIQRTEQGDSAMYLCASRPIDGTEAFFGQGTRLTVV.

This clonotype was seen more than once but under ten times. The rearrangement uses TRBV20-1 and TRBJ2-5, with no clear D. There are 12 residues in the CDR3. Germline-derived CDR1 and CDR2 are DFQATT and SNEGSKA (reference sequence). V was shortened by 2 bases and J by 5 bases, with 9 bases between the two germline ends. CDR3 nucleotides: TGCAGTGCTAGATCCGGCGAGGAGACCCAGTACTTC. Translating gives CSARSGEETQYF.

About this clonotype: A read error may account for a junction end that differs from germline. The chain links TRBV11-2 to TRBJ2-7, with 10 bases fitting TRBD2. The CDR3 sequence is 13 residues long. Per the germline V gene, CDR1 is SGHAT and CDR2 is FQNNGV. Here the CDR3 reads CASSFTEETSGFF. The DNA of the CDR3 is TGTGCCAGCAGCTTTACCGAGGAGACTAGCGGGTTCTTC.